One sample yielded the 13 T cell receptor beta chains listed below, sequenced in a study of cytomegalovirus exposure and HLA in healthy donors. 13 Jbeta primers and 60 Vbeta primers were used for the PCR. Sequencing was performed with immunoSEQ multiplex PCR; in TCRdb, only in-frame clones are kept and a portion is missing. The sample gives 100,000 to 150,000 clones, approximately 8% of which show up once; less than 6.5% is in the top ten. Source material: PBMCs. These receptors came from a woman between 35 and 50 years old in good health and CMV-seropositive.

The V call is TRBV28, the J call TRBJ2-7; D not certain. V lost 6 bases and J lost 7, with 10 bases in between. Germline V CDR1 and CDR2: MDHEN, SYDVKM. The length of the CDR3 is 11 residues. CDR3 amino acids: CASRKPGEQYF. CDR3 nucleotides: TGTGCCAGCAGAAAGCCCGGGGAGCAGTACTTC.

There are a few counts of this clone. The chain combines TRBV16 with TRBJ1-1; 8 bases fit TRBD1. Per germline, CDR1 KGHSY and CDR2 FQNENV. V lost 3 bases, J lost 0 bases, and 0 bases stayed unmatched. This CDR3 contains 14 residues. The CDR3 loop is CASSQGQVNTEAFF. CDR3 nucleotides: TGTGCCAGCAGCCAGGGACAGGTGAACACTGAAGCTTTCTTT.

This clone turned up a few times. J is TRBJ1-1 and V is TRBV6-5; a possible D gene is TRBD1 (6 bases). The length of the CDR3 is 15 residues. With 6 bases removed from V and 0 bases from J, the gap between germline ends came to 14 bases. The germline gives CDR1 MNHEY, CDR2 SVGAGI. For the CDR3, the DNA is TGTGCCAGCAGCCGTGGGGGCAGCATGAACACTGAAGCTTTCTTT. The encoded protein is CASSRGGSMNTEAFF.

This clone appeared a few times. The chain recombines TRBV6-7 with TRBJ2-2, with 7 bases that match TRBD2. TRBV6-7 is noted as an ORF with a role that remains uncertain. The junction had 7 bases not matched to a gene; V was cut back by 7 bases and J by 8 bases. This CDR3 comprises 13 residues. The CDR3 protein is CASNLAGEGELFF. The DNA for the CDR3 is TGTGCCAGCAATCTCGCGGGGGAGGGGGAGCTGTTTTTT.

This clone has only a few counts. The gene calls are TRBV11-2 and TRBJ1-2; 9 bases line up with TRBD1. Germline lookup yields CDR1 SGHAT and CDR2 FQNNGV. CDR3 length: 14 amino acids. Trimming cost V 5 bases and J 8 bases; bases outside gene matches: 9. The DNA of the CDR3 is TGTGCCAGCAGCGGCACGGGACAGGGAAGCGGCTACACCTTC. Translation: CASSGTGQGSGYTF.

This clone was observed a handful of times. This chain links TRBV11-3 with TRBJ2-2; tentatively, D is TRBD1 (6 bases). The germline V gene has CDR1 SGHNT and CDR2 YENEEA. This CDR3 contains 14 residues. Trimming took 5 bases from V and 5 from J, leaving 12 bases between them. The CDR3 spells CASSRGHPTGELFF. The DNA for the CDR3 is TGTGCCAGCAGCCGGGGACACCCGACCGGGGAGCTGTTTTTT.

The chain carries TRBV2 and TRBJ1-1, with TRBD1 identical over 8 bases. Unmatched junction bases numbered 4, after V lost 3 bases and J lost 1 base. The length of the CDR3 is 15 residues. CDR1 and CDR2 (germline): SNHLY, FYNNEI. CDR3 loop: CASSDPTGENTEAFF. DNA of the CDR3: TGTGCCAGCAGTGACCCGACAGGGGAGAACACTGAAGCTTTCTTT.

This clone has only a few counts. The genes are TRBV19 and TRBJ2-2; D may be TRBD1 (7 bases). This CDR3 comprises 15 residues. The V end lost 2 bases, the J end lost 6 bases, and 13 bases lay between the germline ends. Germline CDR1 reads LNHDA; CDR2 reads SQIVND (reference sequence). CDR3 residues: CASSIMSRGAGELFF. CDR3 bases: TGTGCCAGTAGTATAATGTCCAGGGGGGCCGGGGAGCTGTTTTTT.

The gene calls are TRBV30 and TRBJ2-2; possibly TRBD2 for D (5 bases). Germline CDR1 and CDR2: GTSNPN and SVGIG (reference sequence). The CDR3 has 12 residues. The CDR3 nucleotides are TGTCTCCGGGAAACCAACACCGGGGAGCTGTTTTTT. It encodes CLRETNTGELFF.

This clone was observed a handful of times. The V gene is TRBV6-6, the J gene TRBJ1-1; tentative D call: TRBD1 (6 bases). The germline gives CDR1 MNHNY, CDR2 SVGAGI (reference sequence). This CDR3 comprises 13 residues. V was cut by 2 bases and J by 5 bases, with 9 bases left in between. CDR3 bases: TGTGCCAGCAGTTACGCACAGGGAACTGAAGCTTTCTTT. Encoded protein: CASSYAQGTEAFF.

V usage is TRBV5-6 and J usage is TRBJ2-3; 8 nucleotides agree with TRBD2. The CDR3 totals 16 residues. Germline CDR1 and CDR2: SGHDT and YYEEEE. V lost 0 bases, J lost 2 bases, and 5 bases stayed unmatched. CDR3 sequence (DNA): TGTGCCAGCAGCTTGGGGGTAGCGGGGCCCACAGATACGCAGTATTTT. This sequence encodes CASSLGVAGPTDTQYF.

This clone was observed a handful of times. The DNA of the CDR3 is TGCAGTGCCACTATTGAAGCTTTCTTT. It specifies CSATIEAFF. The chain uses TRBV20-1 and TRBJ1-1, with D unclear. The CDR3 is 9 residues long. Trimming removed 6 bases at V and 7 bases at J, with 6 bases between. CDR1 is DFQATT and CDR2 is SNEGSKA in the germline V gene (reference sequence).

This clone was counted a few times. V usage is TRBV6-5 and J usage is TRBJ2-1; 10 bases map to TRBD1. The CDR3 is 15 amino acids. The germline V gene has CDR1 MNHEY and CDR2 SVGAGI. V was clipped by 5 bases and J by 7 bases; unmatched bases: 8. The chain's CDR3 is CASSKTGGLGNEQFF. CDR3 in DNA: TGTGCCAGCAGTAAGACAGGGGGCTTGGGGAATGAGCAGTTCTTC.